The 22 T cell receptor beta chains below come from one sample, sequenced in a study of shared clonotypes between healthy human individuals (dated by TCRdb to about 2020). Libraries were made using the immunoSEQ multiplex PCR assay. TCRdb limited this immuneACCESS table to in-frame rearrangements with V and J called. A share of clones is missing; checked studies link under half to unresolved V genes, and the rest is unexplained. The sample records almost 750,000 clones, roughly two thirds of which are singletons. In total, the top ten clones hold around 1.8% of the sample. Input material: memory CD4+ T cells sorted from blood. The sample's cell subset or site label, decoded: CD45RA-negative fraction. The receptors were sampled from a woman between 25 and 40 years old in good health.

This clone was seen a few times. The rearrangement uses TRBV7-2 and TRBJ2-7; a possible D gene is TRBD1 (6 bases). The length of the CDR3 is 18 residues. Germline-derived CDR1 and CDR2 are SGHTA and FQGNSA. The ends were cut back, 1 base at V and 1 base at J, with 20 bases in the middle. The CDR3 DNA reads TGTGCCAGCAGCTTAGGACAGGCGACGAAGGTGCTTTCCTACGAGCAGTACTTC. Translating gives CASSLGQATKVLSYEQYF.

This clone has more than one count but fewer than ten. The gene calls are TRBV4-1 and TRBJ1-2, with D perhaps matching TRBD1 (5 bases). The CDR3 sequence is 13 residues long. V was clipped by 8 bases and J by 7 bases, with 17 bases between them. Germline-derived CDR1 and CDR2 are MGHRA and YSYEKL. The DNA for the CDR3 is TGCGCCAGCCGACCAAGTTGGGGGATTGGCTACACCTTC. It yields the protein CASRPSWGIGYTF.

The chain has TRBV14 and TRBJ2-7, with TRBD1 matching over 7 bases. The CDR3 covers 16 residues. V shed 0 bases, J shed 0 bases, and the junction held 5 bases outside the gene matches. CDR1 is SGHDN, CDR2 FVKESK, per germline. The CDR3 coding sequence is TGTGCCAGCAGCCAAGATGGGACAGAGGGCTCCTACGAGCAGTACTTC. This codes for CASSQDGTEGSYEQYF.

The J gene is TRBJ2-5, the V gene TRBV27, with a possible D match to TRBD1 (6 bases). The CDR3 totals 14 residues. Looked up from germline, CDR1 is MNHEY and CDR2 is SMNVEV (reference sequence). Between the trimmed V and J ends, which lost 6 bases and 1 base, there was a span of 12 bases. CDR3 sequence reads: CASSRAGVQETQYF. The CDR3 region has the DNA TGTGCCAGCAGCCGGGCAGGGGTCCAAGAGACCCAGTACTTC.

J is TRBJ2-7 and V is TRBV15, with TRBD2 matching over 16 bases. V dropped 6 bases and J dropped 5; count of bases not matched to a gene: 4. Germline V CDR1 and CDR2: LNHNV, YYDKDF (reference sequence). The CDR3 consists of 15 residues. The CDR3 sequence: CATSPGLAGGNEQYF. The CDR3 coding sequence is TGTGCCACCAGTCCGGGACTAGCGGGAGGGAACGAGCAGTACTTC.

The chain is built from TRBV28 and TRBJ2-1; the match to TRBD2 covers 8 bases. The germline gives CDR1 MDHEN, CDR2 SYDVKM. This CDR3 spans 15 amino acids. V lost 10 bases and J lost 7; bases outside the gene matches: 15. This CDR3 is CATYGVSGSLNEQFF. DNA for the CDR3: TGTGCCACCTACGGCGTCAGCGGGAGCTTGAATGAGCAGTTCTTC.

This chain joins TRBV11-1 and TRBJ1-2, with D possibly matching TRBD1 (6 bases). Germline CDR1 and CDR2: SGHAT and FQDESV (reference sequence). The CDR3 has 14 amino acids. V gave up 5 bases and J gave up 3 bases, with 13 bases separating them. In nucleotides, the CDR3 is TGTGCCAGCAGCAGGGCAGGGGCTCACTATGGCTACACCTTC. Translated: CASSRAGAHYGYTF.

This rearrangement joins TRBV18 to TRBJ1-5; the D is unclear. This CDR3 spans 13 amino acids. The V end was cut by 5 bases, the J end by 2 bases, with 7 bases between. Per the germline V gene, CDR1 is KGHSH and CDR2 is LQKENI. This CDR3 reads CASSEEGNQPQHF. The CDR3 DNA is TGTGCCAGCTCAGAAGAGGGCAATCAGCCCCAGCATTTT.

The chain has TRBV12-2 and TRBJ1-5; no check of the table's D call, TRBD1, against the DNA was made. TRBV12-2 is recorded as a pseudogene. The CDR3 totals 15 residues. The CDR3 region is CASRLTDSCNQPQHF. The DNA for the CDR3 is TGTGCAAGTCGCTTAACGGACAGTTGCAATCAGCCCCAGCATTTT.

This clone was detected only once. J is TRBJ2-6 and V is TRBV4-1; TRBD1 matches at 11 bases. Germline V gene data show CDR1 as MGHRA and CDR2 as YSYEKL. CDR3 length: 18 amino acids. The V segment lost 1 base and the J segment 1 base; nucleotides outside the gene matches: 3. As DNA, the CDR3 is TGCGCCAGCAGCCAAGGGGACAGGGGGGTTTCTGGGGCCAACGTCCTGACTTTC. This encodes CASSQGDRGVSGANVLTF.

The chain couples TRBV13 to TRBJ2-1; TRBD1 is a possible D gene (6 bases). The V gene lost 2 bases and the J gene lost 4 bases, with 15 bases spanning the gap. The CDR3 covers 16 residues. Looked up from germline, CDR1 is PRHDT and CDR2 is FYEKMQ (reference sequence). CDR3 in amino acids: CASSLLSRTDYNEQFF. In nucleotides, the CDR3 is TGTGCCAGCAGCTTACTATCCCGGACAGATTACAATGAGCAGTTCTTC.

The chain carries TRBV7-9 and TRBJ2-2, with TRBD1 matching 10 bases. The germline V gene encodes CDR1 SEHNR and CDR2 FQNEAQ (reference sequence). V shed 5 bases and J 8 bases; nucleotides not matched to a gene: 17. This CDR3 region has 18 residues. The CDR3 loop reads CASSGRGFGTGVEGELFF. In nucleotides, the CDR3 is TGTGCCAGCAGCGGCAGGGGCTTCGGGACAGGGGTCGAGGGGGAGCTGTTTTTT.

This chain joins TRBV6-1 and TRBJ2-1, with 10 bases matching TRBD2. Germline CDR1 is MNHNS and CDR2 is SASEGT. The CDR3 has 14 amino acids. V lost 7 bases to trimming and J lost 6 bases; unmatched junction nucleotides: 6. The CDR3 DNA is TGTGCCAGCATGAGGCTAGCGGGAGCCAATGAGCAGTTCTTC. Translated, it gives CASMRLAGANEQFF.

V and J are TRBV5-1 and TRBJ2-6, with a possible D match to TRBD1 (5 bases). Germline V gene data show CDR1 as SGHRS and CDR2 as YFSETQ. The CDR3 has 17 residues. V was cut by 4 bases and J by 1 base, with 15 bases left in between. CDR3 protein: CASSPSPGKSGANVLTF. CDR3 coding DNA: TGCGCCAGCAGCCCCTCACCAGGGAAATCTGGGGCCAACGTCCTGACTTTC.

The chain links TRBV5-1 to TRBJ1-1, with D unresolved. This CDR3 region has 14 residues. Between the trimmed V and J ends, which lost 1 base and 3 bases, there was a span of 10 bases. CDR1 SGHRS and CDR2 YFSETQ come from the germline V gene. CDR3 sequence: CASSLFGLDTEAFF. The CDR3 DNA reads TGCGCCAGCAGCTTGTTCGGGTTGGACACTGAAGCTTTCTTT.

A note on this clone: The same CDR3 arises from other DNA sequences in this sample as well. The V and J genes are TRBV28 and TRBJ2-7; D may be TRBD1 (5 bases). The CDR3 is made up of 14 amino acids. With 2 bases removed from V and 2 bases from J, the gap between germline ends came to 10 bases. The germline CDR1 and CDR2 sequences are MDHEN and SYDVKM. For the CDR3, the DNA is TGTGCCAGCAGTTTAAGGGGCCCCCCCTACGAGCAGTACTTC. This sequence encodes CASSLRGPPYEQYF.

The chain combines TRBV29-1 with TRBJ2-7, with TRBD2 matching over 10 bases. This CDR3 spans 15 amino acids. V shed 3 bases and J 6 bases; nucleotides not matched to a gene: 11. Looked up from germline, CDR1 is SQVTM and CDR2 is ANQGSEA. CDR3 sequence reads: CSVEESSGSPSEQYF. CDR3 in DNA: TGCAGCGTTGAGGAGTCTAGCGGGAGCCCGAGCGAGCAGTACTTC.

This chain links TRBV27 with TRBJ1-6; 9 positions agree with TRBD1. The ends lost 9 bases at V and 8 bases at J; junction bases unmatched: 5. This CDR3 contains 13 residues. CDR1 is MNHEY, CDR2 SMNVEV, per germline (reference sequence). The CDR3 DNA follows: TGTGCCAGTACCGGGACAGGGTATTCACCCCTCCACTTT. Amino acid sequence: CASTGTGYSPLHF.

The genes are TRBV5-4 and TRBJ1-4; 8 nucleotides match TRBD1. Germline lookup yields CDR1 SGHNT and CDR2 YYREEE (reference sequence). The CDR3 covers 14 residues. V lost 0 bases, J lost 7 bases, and 2 bases stayed unmatched. The CDR3, as DNA: TGTGCCAGCAGCTTGGGGGGACAGGCTGAAAAACTGTTTTTT. The encoded protein is CASSLGGQAEKLFF.

Worth noting for this clone: Other DNA sequences within the sample encode an identical CDR3. The rearrangement joins TRBV5-1 to TRBJ1-5, with D tentatively TRBD1 (6 bases). Germline CDR1 is SGHRS and CDR2 is YFSETQ. V was clipped by 0 bases and J by 6 bases, with 10 bases between them. CDR3 size: 14 residues. The CDR3 is CASSLEGGGQPQHF. CDR3 DNA sequence: TGCGCCAGCAGCTTGGAGGGGGGCGGTCAGCCCCAGCATTTT.

V and J are TRBV28 and TRBJ2-7; 13 positions agree with TRBD2. Looked up from germline, CDR1 is MDHEN and CDR2 is SYDVKM. V lost 6 bases and J lost 9; bases outside the gene matches: 11. CDR3 length equals 15 residues. CDR3 nucleotides: TGTGCCAGCAGACCCACACTAGCGGGAGGGTCGGCGCAGTACTTC. Protein sequence: CASRPTLAGGSAQYF.

This clone was counted between two and nine times. This sequence joins TRBV28 and TRBJ1-1; D uncertain. Germline lookup yields CDR1 MDHEN and CDR2 SYDVKM. The CDR3 has 13 residues. V lost 5 bases to trimming and J lost 5 bases, with 12 bases between them. The DNA of the CDR3 is TGTGCCAGCAGTCCGACGCCATGGACTGAAGCTTTCTTT. Translating gives CASSPTPWTEAFF.